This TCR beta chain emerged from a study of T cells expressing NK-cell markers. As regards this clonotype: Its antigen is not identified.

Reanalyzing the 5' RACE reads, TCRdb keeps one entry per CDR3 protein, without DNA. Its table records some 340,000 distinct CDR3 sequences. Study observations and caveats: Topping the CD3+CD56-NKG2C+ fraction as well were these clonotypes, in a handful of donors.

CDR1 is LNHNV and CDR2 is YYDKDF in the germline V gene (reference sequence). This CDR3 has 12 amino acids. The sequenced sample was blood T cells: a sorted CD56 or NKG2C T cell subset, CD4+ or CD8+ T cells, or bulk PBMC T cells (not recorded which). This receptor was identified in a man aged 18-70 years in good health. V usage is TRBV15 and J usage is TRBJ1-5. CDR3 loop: CATSRDRQPQHF. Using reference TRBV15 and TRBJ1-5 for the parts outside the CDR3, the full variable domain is DAMVIQNPRYQVTQFGKPVTLSCSQTLNHNVMYWYQQKSSQAPKLLFHYYDKDFNNEADTPDNFQSRRPNTSFCFLDIRSPGLGDTAMYLCATSRDRQPQHFGDGTRLSIL.